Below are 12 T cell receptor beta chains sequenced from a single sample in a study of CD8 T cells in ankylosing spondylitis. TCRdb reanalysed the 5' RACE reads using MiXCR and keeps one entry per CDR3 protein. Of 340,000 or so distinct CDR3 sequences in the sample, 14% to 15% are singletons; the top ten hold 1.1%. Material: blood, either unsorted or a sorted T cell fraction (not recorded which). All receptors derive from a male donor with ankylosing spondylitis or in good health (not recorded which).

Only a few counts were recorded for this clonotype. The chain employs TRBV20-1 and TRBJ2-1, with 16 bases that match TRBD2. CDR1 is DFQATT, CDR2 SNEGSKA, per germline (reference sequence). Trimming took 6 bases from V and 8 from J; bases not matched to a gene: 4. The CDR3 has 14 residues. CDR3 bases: TGCAGTGCCGGGACTAGCGGGAGGGGGGATGAGCAGTTCTTC. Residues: CSAGTSGRGDEQFF.

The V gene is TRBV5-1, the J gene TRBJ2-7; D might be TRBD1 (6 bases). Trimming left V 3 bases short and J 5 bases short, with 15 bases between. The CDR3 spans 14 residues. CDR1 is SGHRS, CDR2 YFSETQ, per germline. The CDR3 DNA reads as TGCGCCAGCAGCTACATGACACAGGGAAACGAGCAGTACTTC. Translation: CASSYMTQGNEQYF.

The CDR3 region has the DNA TGTGCCAGCAGCTTGGAAGGCGGCGTGGGGCCCCAGCATTTT. Translation: CASSLEGGVGPQHF. The chain links TRBV5-5 to TRBJ1-5; D not certain. CDR1 is SGHKS and CDR2 is YYEKEE in the germline V gene (reference sequence). Deletions cut 0 bases from V and 9 bases from J, with 13 bases between. The CDR3 is 14 residues long.

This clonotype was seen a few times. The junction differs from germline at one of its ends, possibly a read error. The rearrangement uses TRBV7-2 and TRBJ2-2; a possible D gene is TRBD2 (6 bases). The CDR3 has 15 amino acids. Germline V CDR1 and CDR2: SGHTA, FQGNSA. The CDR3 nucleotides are TGTGCCAGCAGTTTAGCGGTGGGGAACACCGGGGAGCTGTTTTTT. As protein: CASSLAVGNTGELFF.

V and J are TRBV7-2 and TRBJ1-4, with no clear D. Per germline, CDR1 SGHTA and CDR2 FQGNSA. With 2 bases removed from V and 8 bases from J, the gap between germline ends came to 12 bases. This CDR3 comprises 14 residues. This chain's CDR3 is CASSLTRQREKLFF. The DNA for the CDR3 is TGTGCCAGCAGCTTAACACGGCAGAGGGAAAAACTGTTTTTT.

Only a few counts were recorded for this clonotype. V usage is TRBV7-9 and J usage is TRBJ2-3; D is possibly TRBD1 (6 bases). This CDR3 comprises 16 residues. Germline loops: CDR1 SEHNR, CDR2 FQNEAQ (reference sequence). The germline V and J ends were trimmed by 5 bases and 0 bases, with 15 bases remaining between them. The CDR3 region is CASSDLGARSTDTQYF. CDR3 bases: TGTGCCAGCAGCGACTTGGGGGCCCGGAGCACAGATACGCAGTATTTT.

The CDR3, as DNA: TGTGCCAGCAGCGGTACTAGCGGGAGTAAGTACAATGAGCAGTTCTTC. Translating it yields CASSGTSGSKYNEQFF. The chain uses TRBV9 and TRBJ2-1; 11 nucleotides match TRBD2. V gave up 3 bases and J gave up 4 bases; unmatched junction bases: 6. The length of the CDR3 is 16 residues. The germline gives CDR1 SGDLS, CDR2 YYNGEE.

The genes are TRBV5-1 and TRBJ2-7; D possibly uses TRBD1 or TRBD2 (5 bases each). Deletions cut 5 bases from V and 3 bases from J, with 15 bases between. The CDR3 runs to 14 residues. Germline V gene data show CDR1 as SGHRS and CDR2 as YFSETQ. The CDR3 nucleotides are TGCGCCAGCAGGGGCACACTAGGGGACTACGAGCAGTACTTC. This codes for CASRGTLGDYEQYF.

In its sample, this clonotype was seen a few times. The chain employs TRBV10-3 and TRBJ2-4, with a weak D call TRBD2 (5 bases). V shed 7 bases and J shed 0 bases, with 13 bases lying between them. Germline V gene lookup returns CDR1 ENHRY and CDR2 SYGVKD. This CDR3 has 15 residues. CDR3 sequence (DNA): TGTGCCATCACCTTAGCGCAGCTAGCCAAAAACATTCAGTACTTC. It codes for CAITLAQLAKNIQYF.

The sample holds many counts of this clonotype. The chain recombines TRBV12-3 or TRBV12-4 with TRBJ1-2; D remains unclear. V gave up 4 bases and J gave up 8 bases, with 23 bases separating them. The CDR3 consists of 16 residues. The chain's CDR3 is CASSSGDGSYFRGYTF. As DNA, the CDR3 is TGTGCCAGCAGTTCCGGGGATGGCAGTTACTTTCGGGGCTACACCTTC.

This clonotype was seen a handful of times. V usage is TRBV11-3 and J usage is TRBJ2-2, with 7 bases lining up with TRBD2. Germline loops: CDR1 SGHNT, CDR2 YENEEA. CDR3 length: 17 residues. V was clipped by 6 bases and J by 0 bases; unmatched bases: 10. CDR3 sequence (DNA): TGTGCCAGCAGACCTCCGGGACTATTTACGAACACCGGGGAGCTGTTTTTT. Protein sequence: CASRPPGLFTNTGELFF.

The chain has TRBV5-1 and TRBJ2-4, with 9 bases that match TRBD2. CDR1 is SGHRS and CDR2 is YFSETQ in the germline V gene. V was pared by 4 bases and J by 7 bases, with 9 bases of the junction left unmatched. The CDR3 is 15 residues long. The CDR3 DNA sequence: TGCGCCAGCAGCCTCCTAGCGGGGAAGGGGAACATTCAGTACTTC. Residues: CASSLLAGKGNIQYF.